Listed here are 9 T cell receptor beta chains from one sample, sequenced in a study of blood T cell repertoires in COVID-19. Here immunoSEQ multiplex PCR was the method, and the copy in TCRdb shows in-frame clones only, minus some. The sample has 120,000 or so clones; 70% to 85% are singletons. Input material: peripheral blood. All receptors derive from a woman in her 70s with acute or convalescent COVID-19.

The chain joins TRBV29-1 to TRBJ1-1; maybe TRBD1 (6 bases). The length of the CDR3 is 14 residues. CDR1 and CDR2 from the germline V gene are SQVTM and ANQGSEA. V lost 5 bases and J 6 bases, leaving 19 bases between the germline ends. CDR3 residues: CSVHPGTTMAEAFF. CDR3 bases: TGCAGCGTTCATCCCGGGACAACAATGGCTGAAGCTTTCTTT.

The gene calls are TRBV6-5 and TRBJ2-1; TRBD2 matches 9 bases. The CDR3 has 15 residues. Germline V gene data show CDR1 as MNHEY and CDR2 as SVGAGI. V dropped 0 bases and J dropped 4; count of bases not matched to a gene: 1. CDR3 coding DNA: TGTGCCAGCAGTTACTCTAGCGGGGGTTACAATGAGCAGTTCTTC. It specifies CASSYSSGGYNEQFF.

This chain uses TRBV19 with TRBJ1-5; D possibly corresponds to TRBD1 (5 bases). The CDR3 extends over 14 amino acids. The germline CDR1 and CDR2 sequences are LNHDA and SQIVND (reference sequence). V gave up 7 bases and J gave up 4 bases, with 14 bases separating them. Here the CDR3 reads CASTLSRGNQPQHF. DNA for the CDR3: TGTGCCAGTACCCTCAGTCGGGGGAATCAGCCCCAGCATTTT.

The rearrangement links TRBV5-1 to TRBJ2-5; 13 positions match TRBD2. The CDR3 runs to 16 residues. The germline V gene encodes CDR1 SGHRS and CDR2 YFSETQ. The V and J ends lost 4 bases and 2 bases, in that order; junction bases with no gene match: 5. DNA for the CDR3: TGCGCCAGCAGCACCAGACTAGCGGGGGGTCAAGAGACCCAGTACTTC. It yields the protein CASSTRLAGGQETQYF. The full variable domain, rest sourced from reference TRBV5-1 and TRBJ2-5, is KAGVTQTPRYLIKTRGQQVTLSCSPISGHRSVSWYQQTPGQGLQFLFEYFSETQRNKGNFPGRFSGRQFSNSRSEMNVSTLELGDSALYLCASSTRLAGGQETQYFGPGTRLLVL.

The count of this clone is one. This rearrangement joins TRBV11-2 to TRBJ1-1; 9 nucleotides agree with TRBD1. Germline V gene sequence: CDR1 SGHAT, CDR2 FQNNGV. The CDR3 loop spans 12 amino acids. With V trimmed by 4 bases and J by 10 bases, 4 bases remained unmatched. The CDR3 is CASSSQTGGAFF. CDR3 DNA sequence: TGTGCCAGCAGCTCTCAGACAGGGGGAGCTTTCTTT. Variable domain in full (rest from reference TRBV11-2 and TRBJ1-1): EAGVAQSPRYKIIEKRQSVAFWCNPISGHATLYWYQQILGQGPKLLIQFQNNGVVDDSQLPKDRFSAERLKGVDSTLKIQPAKLEDSAVYLCASSSQTGGAFFGQGTRLTVV.

The V call is TRBV7-9, the J call TRBJ1-3; D call uncertain. CDR3 size: 16 residues. Germline V gene lookup returns CDR1 SEHNR and CDR2 FQNEAQ (reference sequence). Trimming took off 5 bases at V and 1 base at J, with 15 bases between the two ends. The CDR3 DNA is TGTGCCAGCAGCCCGCGGGAGTTACAATCTGGAAACACCATATATTTT. Amino acids: CASSPRELQSGNTIYF.

This clone was seen once. The rearrangement links TRBV11-2 to TRBJ1-4, with 8 bases matching TRBD1. Germline CDR1 SGHAT, CDR2 FQNNGV. Trimming cost V 5 bases and J 8 bases; bases outside gene matches: 10. CDR3 length equals 15 residues. This CDR3 reads CASSPGQGGREKLFF. The CDR3 DNA follows: TGTGCCAGCAGCCCAGGACAGGGTGGAAGGGAAAAACTGTTTTTT.

This clone came up a few times. This chain uses TRBV19 with TRBJ1-1, with 7 bases lining up with TRBD1. The CDR3 has 14 residues. After removal of 4 bases from V and 1 base from J, the junction contained 3 bases not matched to a gene. Looked up from germline, CDR1 is LNHDA and CDR2 is SQIVND (reference sequence). CDR3 residues: CASSTGTENTEAFF. As DNA, the CDR3 is TGTGCCAGTAGTACCGGGACAGAGAACACTGAAGCTTTCTTT.

The J gene is TRBJ2-1, the V gene TRBV7-8, with 10 bases aligning to TRBD2. V was pared by 1 base and J by 5 bases, with 2 bases of the junction left unmatched. Germline CDR1 and CDR2: SGHVS and FQNEAQ. This CDR3 has 15 amino acids. The DNA of the CDR3 is TGTGCCAGCAGCTTAGGTAGCGGGGGGAACAATGAGCAGTTCTTC. Its translation: CASSLGSGGNNEQFF.